Given below is one T cell receptor (beta chain) in context. Its recognized antigen is unknown. The junction shows a germline mismatch at one end, possibly a read error. Buffy coats from some 36 blood donors, supplied by the Finnish Red Cross blood service, were used as healthy controls. All TCR-sequenced material derived from peripheral blood: patient blood samples and healthy donor buffy coats. Peripheral blood mononuclear cells were isolated by Ficoll-Hypaque gradient centrifugation. CD4+ cells were magnetically purified from the buffy coats of healthy controls. The Gentra Puregene Cell and Tissue kit was used for genomic DNA extraction, and quantification was performed on a Qubit 2.0 fluorometer. Taken from the germline V gene (reference sequence), the CDR1 and CDR2 loops are SSHAT and FNYEAQ. Spanning cysteine to phenylalanine, the CDR3 consists of 15 amino acids. Of all the DNA, just the CDR3 is kept, 45 bases in frame from base 1.

The data stem from a study of STAT5B mutations in CD4+ large granular lymphocyte leukemia (dated by TCRdb to between 2021 and 2022). As for the study more broadly: Among the healthy controls, the CDR3 'QG' motif was associated with a particular HLA allele. Flow cytometry on FACSCanto II or FACSVerse showed that the purified fractions were more than 95% pure among lymphocytes. The TCRbeta repertoires of CD4+ T-cell large granular lymphocyte leukemia patients were compared with the TCRbeta repertoires of healthy blood donors.

Results the study describes overall, beyond this receptor: Main leukemic clonotypes were private to each patient, although under 30% appeared at low frequency in other patients' non-leukemic repertoires. The data were not HLA-matched, and the relatively small sample size could explain the higher clonality seen in CD4+ compared with CD8+ T-LGLL. TRBV06-family usage was enriched among the top patient clones (8/27) compared with healthy controls (2/35). CD4-sorted patient repertoires appeared more clonal than healthy CD4+ repertoires, and this difference persisted after removing the putative leukemic clones.

The immunoSEQ assay at survey resolution was used to sequence TCRbeta rearrangements from genomic DNA. The study's processing was this. In the TCR sequencing data, the lowest productive clonotype frequency that could be detected was 2.59 x 10-5. Analyses included only productive TCRbeta rearrangements, meaning complete and in-frame sequences. Clonality for each sample was calculated as Simpson clonality in the immunoSEQ Analyzer version 3.0. Clones were binned by frequency as very rare, small, medium, large (1-20%) or hyperexpanded (>20%). OLGA 1.2.3 estimated generation probabilities, VDJtools produced V-gene circos plots, VDJdb was queried for specificities, and GLIPH identified CDR3 motifs. TCRdb obtained this table from immuneACCESS and retained in-frame rearrangements with V and J assigned. These tables miss some clones; where compared with another copy, unresolved V genes account for less than half of the shortfall, and the remainder is unexplained. V, J and clone size are taken as reported in that table, and D and trimming were inferred from the DNA itself. The sample table records 30,000 to 35,000 clones; around nine tenths of these occur just once. The ten largest clones add up to 3.4% of the sample.

Input material: CD4+ T cells from blood buffy coats. This chain joins TRBV7-7 to TRBJ2-1, with TRBD1 identical over 9 junction bases. This clonotype was obtained from a human donor in good health. The CDR3 reads CASSPQFGTGNEQFF. The sequenced DNA: TGTGCTAGCAGCCCGCAATTTGGGACAGGGAATGAGCAGTTCTTC.